What follows are 26 T cell receptor beta chains derived from one specimen sequenced in a study of cytotoxic CD8 clonotypes in ibrutinib-treated CLL (TCRdb year 2021). The library was produced with the immunoSEQ multiplex PCR assay. TCRdb provides this immuneACCESS table in a form limited to in-frame rearrangements. Some clones are lacking; in checked studies, under half of them reflect an unresolved V gene, and why the rest are absent is not known. The sample profile shows over 200,000 clones; more than 75% of them were found once. Clones ranked in the top ten supply 10% to 12% of the sample. The time point label, read with the paper, signifies: approximately eleven months on ibrutinib. The material sequenced was PBMCs, taken after 12 months of ibrutinib treatment. Source of these receptors: a human donor with chronic lymphocytic leukemia.

The rearrangement joins TRBV30 to TRBJ2-1; weak D call: TRBD1 (6 bases). The CDR3 extends over 14 amino acids. Germline CDR1 GTSNPN, CDR2 SVGIG (reference sequence). V lost 1 base, J lost 10 bases, and 17 bases lay in between. CDR3 loop: CAWSGTVFFNEQFF. CDR3 DNA: TGTGCCTGGAGTGGGACAGTTTTTTTTAACGAGCAGTTCTTC.

The chain uses TRBV27 and TRBJ2-7; D gene unclear. The V end was cut by 2 bases, the J end by 0 bases, with 8 bases between. The CDR3 consists of 14 residues. Germline-derived CDR1 and CDR2 are MNHEY and SMNVEV (reference sequence). Here the CDR3 reads CASSLSSGSYEQYF. Here the CDR3 DNA reads TGTGCCAGCAGTTTAAGTTCCGGCTCCTACGAGCAGTACTTC.

V usage is TRBV25-1 and J usage is TRBJ1-4; D unclear. With 3 bases removed from V and 3 bases from J, the gap between germline ends came to 20 bases. The CDR3 covers 18 residues. CDR1 and CDR2 from the germline V gene are MGHDK and SYGVNS. CDR3: CASSDHSPVFQSNEKLFF. The DNA for the CDR3 is TGTGCCAGCAGTGACCATAGCCCGGTCTTTCAATCTAATGAAAAACTGTTTTTT.

The rearrangement joins TRBV5-1 to TRBJ2-5, with TRBD1 matching over 7 bases. The CDR3 contains 16 residues. CDR1 and CDR2 (germline): SGHRS, YFSETQ. Germline trimming cut 0 bases from V and 3 bases from J; bases unmatched to any gene: 8. The CDR3, as DNA: TGCGCCAGCAGCTTGGTTATTGACAGGGTAAAAGAGACCCAGTACTTC. Translated, it gives CASSLVIDRVKETQYF.

The rearrangement links TRBV29-1 to TRBJ2-3, with a possible D match to TRBD2 (5 bases). Germline CDR1 is SQVTM and CDR2 is ANQGSEA. Trimming removed 3 bases from V and 1 base from J, with 11 bases in between. This CDR3 comprises 14 residues. The CDR3 spells CSVDRLGGTDTQYF. The CDR3 DNA is TGCAGCGTTGATCGGCTGGGAGGCACAGATACGCAGTATTTT.

The chain is built from TRBV7-8 and TRBJ2-1; tentatively, D is TRBD1 (5 bases). The CDR3 covers 15 residues. Germline V CDR1 and CDR2: SGHVS, FQNEAQ. Trimming shortened V by 1 base and J by 0 bases, and 7 bases separated the two germline ends. This CDR3 is CASSLGGRSYNEQFF. CDR3 nucleotides: TGTGCCAGCAGCTTAGGGGGCCGCTCCTACAATGAGCAGTTCTTC.

This chain connects TRBV25-1 to TRBJ2-5; TRBD1 matches 12 bases. J was trimmed by 4 bases and V by 4 bases; bases with no gene match: 7. The CDR3 extends over 16 amino acids. The germline V gene encodes CDR1 MGHDK and CDR2 SYGVNS. CDR3 amino acids: CASSGPGQGARETQYF. Written as DNA, the CDR3 is TGTGCCAGCAGTGGACCGGGACAGGGGGCACGAGAGACCCAGTACTTC.

The chain uses TRBV5-4 and TRBJ2-3, with 7 bases lining up with TRBD2. The CDR3 extends over 16 amino acids. Germline CDR1 SGHNT, CDR2 YYREEE (reference sequence). V trimming: 4 bases; J trimming: 0 bases; junction bases outside the gene matches: 8. The CDR3 DNA reads as TGTGCCAGCAGCCTAGGGTCTAGCGGAAGCACAGATACGCAGTATTTT. Residues: CASSLGSSGSTDTQYF.

CDR3: CASSYSNRGFYEQYF. The CDR3 DNA is TGTGCCAGCAGTTACTCGAATAGGGGATTTTACGAGCAGTACTTC. The J gene is TRBJ2-7, the V gene TRBV6-5; D might be TRBD1 (5 bases). Germline CDR1 is MNHEY and CDR2 is SVGAGI. This CDR3 contains 15 residues. V lost 0 bases and J lost 4, with 13 bases in between.

J is TRBJ2-7 and V is TRBV2; D assignment may be TRBD1 or TRBD2 (5 bases each). Germline loops: CDR1 SNHLY, CDR2 FYNNEI. Trimming stripped 6 bases from V and 2 bases from J, with 14 bases between. This CDR3 spans 14 amino acids. The CDR3 sequence: CASSEGSFPYEQYF. CDR3 coding DNA: TGTGCCAGCAGCGAGGGGAGTTTTCCCTACGAGCAGTACTTC.

The chain uses TRBV29-1 and TRBJ2-3; 9 bases map to TRBD1. Germline CDR1 and CDR2: SQVTM and ANQGSEA. The CDR3 spans 13 residues. The ends lost 6 bases at V and 6 bases at J; junction bases unmatched: 7. The CDR3 nucleotides are TGCAGCGTAGCTCGGGACAGGGTGGATACGCAGTATTTT. This codes for CSVARDRVDTQYF.

As concerns this clone: Other DNA sequences from this sample encode an identical CDR3 as well. The rearrangement links TRBV18 to TRBJ1-1, with D unresolved. V was shortened by 0 bases and J by 7 bases, with 12 bases between the two germline ends. Germline CDR1 and CDR2: KGHSH and LQKENI. This CDR3 contains 14 residues. Here the CDR3 DNA reads TGTGCCAGCTCACCACCGAACACGGTTAGTGAAGCTTTCTTT. Translation: CASSPPNTVSEAFF.

The table lists this clone with a count of one. This chain links TRBV18 with TRBJ2-5, with D hard to call. Germline CDR1 is KGHSH and CDR2 is LQKENI. The CDR3 has 17 residues. V was pared by 0 bases and J by 3 bases, with 17 bases between. CDR3 DNA: TGTGCCAGCTCACCACCGATATGGGCGCCCTACAAAGAGACCCAGTACTTC. Translating gives CASSPPIWAPYKETQYF.

The chain is built from TRBV15 and TRBJ2-7; 9 bases line up with TRBD1. The germline V gene has CDR1 LNHNV and CDR2 YYDKDF (reference sequence). The trim removed 4 bases at V and 0 bases at J, leaving 7 bases unmatched. The CDR3 runs 16 residues. The CDR3 reads CATSKYRGQSSYEQYF. The CDR3 DNA follows: TGTGCCACCAGCAAATACAGGGGGCAAAGCTCCTACGAGCAGTACTTC.

The rearrangement joins TRBV6-5 to TRBJ1-2; D possibly corresponds to TRBD1 (6 bases). Trimming stripped 10 bases from V and 5 bases from J, with 17 bases between. Germline CDR1 is MNHEY and CDR2 is SVGAGI. This CDR3 region has 13 residues. The CDR3, as DNA: TGTGCCACCGGCCGAGGACAGTCTTATGGCTACACCTTC. It specifies CATGRGQSYGYTF.

The rearrangement links TRBV4-1 to TRBJ2-7; D not certain. CDR1 and CDR2 from the germline V gene are MGHRA and YSYEKL. The CDR3 spans 15 residues. Trimming pared 0 bases from V and 3 bases from J, leaving 12 bases between. The CDR3 region is CASSQEGQRSYEQYF. CDR3 DNA: TGCGCCAGCAGCCAAGAAGGTCAAAGGAGCTACGAGCAGTACTTC.

The V call is TRBV11-3, the J call TRBJ2-7, with D possibly being TRBD2 (5 bases). This CDR3 region has 16 residues. V lost 10 bases, J lost 1 base, and 23 bases lay in between. Germline V lookup: CDR1 SGHNT, CDR2 YENEEA. CDR3 DNA: TGTGCCATTCCCGGTGGCCCCCCCGGGGAATCCTACGAGCAGTACTTC. This translates into CAIPGGPPGESYEQYF.

The chain joins TRBV4-1 to TRBJ1-2, with D hard to call. The germline V gene encodes CDR1 MGHRA and CDR2 YSYEKL. V was shortened by 7 bases and J by 4 bases, with 16 bases between the two germline ends. The CDR3 has 14 amino acids. The CDR3 protein is CASTYGPSPYGYTF. The CDR3 DNA is TGCGCCAGCACCTATGGACCCTCTCCCTATGGCTACACCTTC.

The rearrangement uses TRBV27 and TRBJ2-7, with a possible D match to TRBD2 (6 bases). This CDR3 has 13 amino acids. Per the germline V gene, CDR1 is MNHEY and CDR2 is SMNVEV (reference sequence). The ends were cut back, 6 bases at V and 4 bases at J, with 13 bases in the middle. Here the CDR3 reads CASRLGGLYEQYF. The CDR3 DNA follows: TGTGCCAGCAGACTCGGAGGGTTATACGAGCAGTACTTC.

Only a few counts were recorded for this clone. The CDR3 here is CASSQDTTLAGIYEQYF. In nucleotides, the CDR3 is TGCGCCAGCAGCCAGGATACCACCCTAGCGGGGATCTACGAGCAGTACTTC. This chain links TRBV4-1 with TRBJ2-7; TRBD2 aligns across 9 bases. The V segment lost 3 bases and the J segment 3 bases; nucleotides outside the gene matches: 12. This CDR3 has 17 amino acids. Per the germline V gene, CDR1 is MGHRA and CDR2 is YSYEKL.

The chain is built from TRBV5-5 and TRBJ1-5; TRBD1 aligns across 7 bases. This CDR3 is built from 14 residues. Trimming at V came to 4 bases and at J to 6 bases, leaving 7 bases not matched to a gene. Germline loops: CDR1 SGHKS, CDR2 YYEKEE (reference sequence). The CDR3 here is CASSPTGESQPQHF. The CDR3, as DNA: TGTGCCAGCAGCCCCACAGGGGAGTCTCAGCCCCAGCATTTT.

This clone came up many times. The chain has TRBV29-1 and TRBJ1-1; D is undetermined. The CDR3 is 11 amino acids. Germline V gene sequence: CDR1 SQVTM, CDR2 ANQGSEA. The V and J ends lost 7 bases and 5 bases respectively, with 11 bases between them. DNA for the CDR3: TGCAGCGCTCAAACAATTACTGAAGCTTTCTTT. Translating it yields CSAQTITEAFF. The full variable domain, with the rest looked up from reference TRBV29-1 and TRBJ1-1, is SAVISQKPSRDICQRGTSLTIQCQVDSQVTMMFWYRQQPGQSLTLIATANQGSEATYESGFVIDKFPISRPNLTFSTLTVSNMSPEDSSIYLCSAQTITEAFFGQGTRLTVV.

In DNA form, the CDR3 reads TGTGCCAGCAAGACCCCCTTGGGGGGAGCGGAGACCCAGTACTTC. Residues: CASKTPLGGAETQYF. V is TRBV2 and J is TRBJ2-5; tentatively, D is TRBD2 (6 bases). V lost 7 bases and J lost 5, with 20 bases in between. Per the germline V gene, CDR1 is SNHLY and CDR2 is FYNNEI. This CDR3 contains 15 residues. The whole variable domain, remainder taken from reference TRBV2 and TRBJ2-5, is EPEVTQTPSHQVTQMGQEVILRCVPISNHLYFYWYRQILGQKVEFLVSFYNNEISEKSEIFDDQFSVERPDGSNFTLKIRSTKLEDSAMYFCASKTPLGGAETQYFGPGTRLLVL.

The chain uses TRBV4-1 and TRBJ1-1, with 7 bases that match TRBD1. Germline CDR1 MGHRA, CDR2 YSYEKL. The CDR3 loop spans 16 amino acids. V gave up 0 bases and J gave up 0 bases; unmatched junction bases: 4. CDR3 in DNA: TGCGCCAGCAGCCAAGATGGGGGGACAGTGAACACTGAAGCTTTCTTT. Its translation is CASSQDGGTVNTEAFF.

This chain connects TRBV19 to TRBJ2-1; D gene unclear. Germline-derived CDR1 and CDR2 are LNHDA and SQIVND (reference sequence). CDR3 length: 17 amino acids. Deletions cut 0 bases from V and 5 bases from J, with 17 bases between. The CDR3 DNA sequence: TGTGCCAGTAGTATAGATTTTAGGGCTAGTATCCACAATGAGCAGTTCTTC. Amino acid sequence: CASSIDFRASIHNEQFF.

The chain has TRBV2 and TRBJ2-3; 12 positions match TRBD1. V lost 0 bases to trimming and J lost 5 bases; unmatched junction nucleotides: 6. Germline CDR1 SNHLY, CDR2 FYNNEI. This CDR3 is 17 amino acids long. CDR3 nucleotide sequence: TGTGCCAGCAGTGAAGCTGGGACAGGGGGCGTGGAAGATACGCAGTATTTT. Translating gives CASSEAGTGGVEDTQYF.